The 28 T cell receptor beta chains below were found in one sample sequenced in a study of beta chain features in type 1 diabetes. Reverse transcribing all isolated RNA meant expressed TCRB transcripts were sequenced. Measured with immunoSEQ multiplex PCR; TCRdb has only the in-frame clones, and not every one. The sample yields under 400,000 clones, 10% to 15% seen once. Sequencing input: naive CD4+ T cells from blood. The receptors originated from a man in his late teens or twenties in good health.

The chain employs TRBV28 and TRBJ2-7; the D gene is possibly TRBD2 (6 bases). V was pared by 6 bases and J by 0 bases, with 12 bases between. Germline V gene sequence: CDR1 MDHEN, CDR2 SYDVKM. The CDR3 totals 14 residues. CDR3 region: CASRWDSSSYEQYF. In DNA form, the CDR3 reads TGTGCCAGCAGATGGGACTCAAGCTCCTACGAGCAGTACTTC.

The chain combines TRBV7-2 with TRBJ2-1, with TRBD1 as a possible D gene (5 bases). The CDR3 is 15 amino acids. V lost 5 bases, J lost 1 base, and 12 bases lay in between. The germline gives CDR1 SGHTA, CDR2 FQGNSA. This chain's CDR3 is CASSPGSVSYNEQFF. Here the CDR3 DNA reads TGTGCCAGCAGCCCAGGGTCGGTTTCCTACAATGAGCAGTTCTTC.

This clone came up a few times. The V and J genes are TRBV28 and TRBJ2-7, with 9 positions matching TRBD1. Germline V CDR1 and CDR2: MDHEN, SYDVKM. The CDR3 is 14 amino acids. The V gene end was trimmed by 6 bases and the J gene end by 4 bases; junction bases not matched to a gene: 7. The CDR3 sequence is CASSYRGLKYEQYF. The CDR3 DNA sequence: TGTGCCAGCAGCTACAGGGGGCTAAAGTACGAGCAGTACTTC.

CDR3 in DNA: TGTGCCAGCAGGCAACAGGGTTTCTCCTACGAGCAGTACTTC. It translates to CASRQQGFSYEQYF. The chain joins TRBV27 to TRBJ2-7; D might be TRBD1 (6 bases). The CDR3 runs 14 residues. Trimming cost V 6 bases and J 0 bases, with 12 bases left between them. Germline lookup yields CDR1 MNHEY and CDR2 SMNVEV (reference sequence).

This chain uses TRBV5-4 with TRBJ2-1; 9 bases match TRBD1. This CDR3 is built from 15 residues. The J segment lost 8 bases and the V segment lost 4 bases, leaving 10 bases of the junction unmatched. CDR1 and CDR2 (germline): SGHNT, YYREEE (reference sequence). CDR3 nucleotides: TGTGCCAGCAGCCGGGGACAGGGACAGACATATGAGCAGTTCTTC. Amino acids: CASSRGQGQTYEQFF.

This chain uses TRBV4-2 with TRBJ1-4; 9 bases are shared with TRBD1. This CDR3 spans 15 amino acids. Looked up from germline, CDR1 is LGHNA and CDR2 is YNFKEQ. After removal of 2 bases from V and 8 bases from J, the junction contained 6 bases not matched to a gene. The CDR3 loop is CASSQNRGLIEKLFF. The DNA for the CDR3 is TGTGCCAGCAGCCAAAACAGGGGGCTTATAGAAAAACTGTTTTTT.

This clone was recorded a few times. The rearrangement uses TRBV5-1 and TRBJ2-1; 8 bases are shared with TRBD2. The V gene's germline CDR1 is SGHRS and CDR2 YFSETQ. With V trimmed by 0 bases and J by 8 bases, 10 bases remained unmatched. This CDR3 is 16 amino acids long. This CDR3 is CASSLAPPGGPYEQFF. The CDR3 nucleotides are TGCGCCAGCAGCTTGGCCCCCCCGGGGGGGCCCTATGAGCAGTTCTTC. The full variable domain, its missing parts supplied by reference TRBV5-1 and TRBJ2-1, is KAGVTQTPRYLIKTRGQQVTLSCSPISGHRSVSWYQQTPGQGLQFLFEYFSETQRNKGNFPGRFSGRQFSNSRSEMNVSTLELGDSALYLCASSLAPPGGPYEQFFGPGTRLTVL.

The chain joins TRBV5-1 to TRBJ1-1, with D uncertain. V lost 0 bases to trimming and J lost 6 bases, with 15 bases between them. CDR3 length: 15 amino acids. Germline V CDR1 and CDR2: SGHRS, YFSETQ. CDR3 region: CASSLGPGRKAEAFF. The CDR3 nucleotides read TGCGCCAGCAGCTTGGGACCGGGTCGGAAGGCTGAAGCTTTCTTT.

This clone was seen more than once but under ten times. The V gene is TRBV5-1, the J gene TRBJ2-1; TRBD2 is a possible D gene (6 bases). Deletions cut 7 bases from V and 9 bases from J, with 17 bases between. This CDR3 spans 13 amino acids. Germline CDR1 reads SGHRS; CDR2 reads YFSETQ. The CDR3 spells CASEGTSGGEQFF. CDR3 nucleotide sequence: TGCGCCAGCGAGGGGACCTCCGGGGGTGAGCAGTTCTTC.

The chain is built from TRBV2 and TRBJ1-1; tentative D call: TRBD1 (6 bases). Germline loops: CDR1 SNHLY, CDR2 FYNNEI. The CDR3 covers 13 residues. Trimming removed 11 bases from V and 4 bases from J, with 17 bases in between. The CDR3 region has the DNA TGTGCCGTACACAGGGAGGGCGGCACTGAAGCTTTCTTT. As protein: CAVHREGGTEAFF.

This clone was seen only a few times. The chain carries TRBV6-6 and TRBJ1-4; D perhaps matches TRBD1 (6 bases). The CDR3 sequence is 14 residues long. Germline CDR1 reads MNHNY; CDR2 reads SVGAGI (reference sequence). V was trimmed by 5 bases and J by 4 bases, leaving 11 bases between them. CDR3 sequence (DNA): TGTGCCAGCAGTACAGGGAAGGTTAATGAAAAACTGTTTTTT. It yields the protein CASSTGKVNEKLFF.

This clone has just a few counts. This rearrangement joins TRBV6-5 to TRBJ2-2, with D maybe TRBD1 (6 bases). The CDR3 totals 15 residues. Germline-derived CDR1 and CDR2 are MNHEY and SVGAGI. The V gene lost 6 bases and the J gene lost 8 bases, with 19 bases spanning the gap. This chain's CDR3 is CASSQSVKGVGELFF. The CDR3 DNA is TGTGCCAGCAGCCAGTCGGTGAAGGGGGTGGGGGAGCTGTTTTTT.

This clone was seen only a few times. The rearrangement links TRBV6-6 to TRBJ1-2; D might be TRBD1 (6 bases). Per germline, CDR1 MNHNY and CDR2 SVGAGI (reference sequence). Trimming shortened V by 8 bases and J by 7 bases, and 20 bases separated the two germline ends. The CDR3 contains 14 residues. Here the CDR3 reads CASRPDRRDAGYTF. CDR3 nucleotide sequence: TGTGCCAGCCGCCCCGACAGGCGAGACGCTGGCTACACCTTC.

The CDR3 reads CASTKGGAETEAFF. CDR3 nucleotide sequence: TGCGCCAGCACCAAAGGGGGCGCGGAGACTGAAGCTTTCTTT. The chain carries TRBV5-1 and TRBJ1-1; 7 bases are a match to TRBD1. The CDR3 spans 14 residues. J gave up 5 bases and V 6 bases, and 10 bases lay outside the gene matches. Germline-derived CDR1 and CDR2 are SGHRS and YFSETQ.

This rearrangement joins TRBV2 to TRBJ2-7, with D unclear. CDR1 is SNHLY and CDR2 is FYNNEI in the germline V gene. The V end was cut by 3 bases, the J end by 3 bases, with 9 bases between. This CDR3 has 13 residues. CDR3 in DNA: TGTGCCAGCAGTGATACGGTCAACTACGAGCAGTACTTC. Translation: CASSDTVNYEQYF.

V usage is TRBV28 and J usage is TRBJ2-3, with 8 bases aligning to TRBD2. J lost 1 base, V lost 5 bases, and 5 bases had no gene match. The CDR3 loop spans 15 amino acids. Germline assignment: CDR1 MDHEN and CDR2 SYDVKM. The DNA of the CDR3 is TGTGCCAGCAGTCTTCGGGGGGGTGGCACAGATACGCAGTATTTT. Protein sequence: CASSLRGGGTDTQYF.

The genes are TRBV9 and TRBJ2-7, with 11 bases fitting TRBD2. This CDR3 spans 16 amino acids. Germline CDR1 is SGDLS and CDR2 is YYNGEE. The J segment lost 6 bases and the V segment lost 3 bases, leaving 11 bases of the junction unmatched. The CDR3 DNA reads as TGTGCCAGCAGCGCAACTTCACTAGCGGGAGTTGTCGAGCAGTACTTC. Translated, it gives CASSATSLAGVVEQYF.

The chain is built from TRBV7-2 and TRBJ2-5, with 15 bases fitting TRBD2. The germline V gene encodes CDR1 SGHTA and CDR2 FQGNSA. J was trimmed by 5 bases and V by 6 bases; bases with no gene match: 10. The CDR3 has 17 residues. CDR3 sequence (DNA): TGTGCCAGCAGTCAAGGACTAGCGGGAGGGCCAGGGGAGACCCAGTACTTC. Encoded protein: CASSQGLAGGPGETQYF.

The chain couples TRBV7-6 to TRBJ2-5; 7 nucleotides match TRBD1. This CDR3 has 16 amino acids. The germline CDR1 and CDR2 sequences are SGHVS and FNYEAQ. With V trimmed by 5 bases and J by 5 bases, 14 bases remained unmatched. The CDR3 sequence: CASSRLADRRGETQYF. The DNA for the CDR3 is TGTGCCAGCAGCCGTCTGGCGGACAGGCGAGGGGAGACCCAGTACTTC.

This clone has only one observation. The J gene is TRBJ2-3, the V gene TRBV7-6; TRBD2 might be the D (6 bases). Germline values: CDR1 SGHVS, CDR2 FNYEAQ. This CDR3 has 14 residues. V shed 5 bases and J shed 1 base, with 10 bases lying between them. The CDR3 DNA follows: TGTGCCAGCAGCCGGGGGTGGGGCACAGATACGCAGTATTTT. Residues: CASSRGWGTDTQYF.

This clone was seen a handful of times. The genes are TRBV11-1 and TRBJ1-2, with D possibly being TRBD1 (6 bases). V lost 4 bases and J lost 4, with 10 bases in between. This CDR3 has 13 residues. CDR1 and CDR2 from the germline V gene are SGHAT and FQDESV (reference sequence). CDR3 protein: CASSSGQPYGYTF. CDR3 nucleotides: TGTGCCAGCAGCTCCGGACAGCCCTATGGCTACACCTTC.

In its sample, this clone was seen a few times. The gene calls are TRBV28 and TRBJ2-7; 9 bases map to TRBD1. The CDR3 is made up of 15 amino acids. V trimming: 8 bases; J trimming: 2 bases; junction bases outside the gene matches: 10. In germline, CDR1 is MDHEN, CDR2 SYDVKM. CDR3 in DNA: TGTGCCAGCCTGAACGGACAGGGGACCCCCTACGAGCAGTACTTC. Protein: CASLNGQGTPYEQYF.

This clone was picked up a small number of times. The chain recombines TRBV30 with TRBJ1-1, with D hard to call. Germline CDR1 reads GTSNPN; CDR2 reads SVGIG (reference sequence). Trimming took 2 bases from V and 1 from J, leaving 8 bases between them. The CDR3 covers 13 residues. The CDR3 DNA sequence: TGTGCCTGGAGTAGACACCCGAACACTGAAGCTTTCTTT. It encodes CAWSRHPNTEAFF.

This chain uses TRBV7-9 with TRBJ2-2; TRBD2 is a possible D gene (5 bases). Germline CDR1 reads SEHNR; CDR2 reads FQNEAQ (reference sequence). The CDR3 is 14 residues long. V was cut by 5 bases and J by 7 bases, with 14 bases left in between. The CDR3 bases are TGTGCCAGCAGCGTGACTATCATCGGCGGGGAGCTGTTTTTT. The encoded protein is CASSVTIIGGELFF.

This clone was seen only a few times. The genes are TRBV18 and TRBJ2-1; no firm D call. V lost 0 bases and J 5 bases, leaving 8 bases between the germline ends. This CDR3 has 14 amino acids. The germline CDR1 and CDR2 sequences are KGHSH and LQKENI. As DNA, the CDR3 is TGTGCCAGCTCACCACCGTCCAGAAACAATGAGCAGTTCTTC. Amino acid sequence: CASSPPSRNNEQFF.

The chain carries TRBV15 and TRBJ2-3; maybe TRBD1 (5 bases). Germline V gene data show CDR1 as LNHNV and CDR2 as YYDKDF (reference sequence). The CDR3 runs 15 residues. V dropped 3 bases and J dropped 3 bases, with 13 bases sitting between them. CDR3 sequence reads: CATSSRRVGTDTQYF. CDR3 coding DNA: TGTGCCACCAGCAGTCGCAGGGTGGGGACAGATACGCAGTATTTT.

A few counts support this clone. This same CDR3 is encoded by further DNA sequences in the sample. The chain is built from TRBV4-1 and TRBJ1-2; D is ambiguous. Germline V gives CDR1 MGHRA, CDR2 YSYEKL. The V end lost 0 bases, the J end lost 5 bases, and 4 bases lay between the germline ends. The CDR3 loop spans 12 amino acids. The CDR3, as DNA: TGCGCCAGCAGCCAAGATCTGTATGGCTACACCTTC. This codes for CASSQDLYGYTF.

Concerning this clone: This specimen includes other DNA sequences encoding the same CDR3. This chain links TRBV29-1 with TRBJ2-3, with 7 nucleotides matching TRBD1. The ends lost 4 bases at V and 3 bases at J; junction bases unmatched: 4. The CDR3 sequence is 13 residues long. The germline CDR1 and CDR2 sequences are SQVTM and ANQGSEA. The CDR3 protein is CSVGQGLTDTQYF. The CDR3, as DNA: TGCAGCGTTGGACAGGGTTTAACAGATACGCAGTATTTT.